The 16 T cell receptor beta chains reported below all come from one sample, sequenced in a study of siplizumab effects on memory and regulatory T cells. Libraries were prepared by immunoSEQ multiplex PCR; TCRdb keeps only in-frame clonotypes and omits some of them. Of fewer than 80,000 clones in the sample, 93% were seen once. The sample was CD8+ T cells sorted from blood. These receptors came from a human donor in good health.

This clone was detected once. The chain combines TRBV5-1 with TRBJ2-7, with D possibly being TRBD1 (5 bases). The CDR3 covers 15 residues. V was pared by 0 bases and J by 3 bases, with 13 bases between. Germline V lookup: CDR1 SGHRS, CDR2 YFSETQ. The CDR3 DNA reads TGCGCCAGCAGCTTGGAGGGGCAAATCTACTACGAGCAGTACTTC. This encodes CASSLEGQIYYEQYF.

The chain links TRBV5-4 to TRBJ2-7; the match to TRBD1 covers 9 bases. The germline CDR1 and CDR2 sequences are SGHNT and YYREEE (reference sequence). The J segment lost 0 bases and the V segment lost 5 bases, leaving 9 bases of the junction unmatched. This CDR3 contains 16 residues. DNA of the CDR3: TGTGCCAGCAGTCCTTCCGGGACAGGGAGCTCCTACGAGCAGTACTTC. Translation gives CASSPSGTGSSYEQYF.

The chain couples TRBV29-1 to TRBJ1-1; 9 bases fit TRBD1. Germline V lookup: CDR1 SQVTM, CDR2 ANQGSEA. V was clipped by 4 bases and J by 11 bases; unmatched bases: 8. CDR3 size: 12 residues. As DNA, the CDR3 is TGCAGCGTTGTTAGGGACAGGGACGAGGCTTTCTTT. This codes for CSVVRDRDEAFF.

The chain carries TRBV27 and TRBJ1-1; possibly TRBD1 for D (6 bases). Germline V gene lookup returns CDR1 MNHEY and CDR2 SMNVEV (reference sequence). Trimming stripped 4 bases from V and 4 bases from J, with 10 bases between. The CDR3 length is 13 residues. Here the CDR3 reads CASSSTGITEAFF. In nucleotides, the CDR3 is TGTGCCAGCAGTTCTACAGGGATCACTGAAGCTTTCTTT.

The chain combines TRBV6-5 with TRBJ2-1, with unresolved D. V lost 4 bases and J lost 0, with 4 bases in between. Germline CDR1 reads MNHEY; CDR2 reads SVGAGI. The CDR3 is made up of 13 amino acids. The CDR3 reads CASSFVSYNEQFF. In DNA, the CDR3 is TGTGCCAGCAGTTTCGTCTCCTACAATGAGCAGTTCTTC.

The chain has TRBV7-6 and TRBJ2-7; the D gene is possibly TRBD2 (6 bases). Germline V lookup: CDR1 SGHVS, CDR2 FNYEAQ. The CDR3 spans 13 residues. The V end lost 5 bases, the J end lost 2 bases, and 10 bases lay between the germline ends. CDR3 protein: CASSGGSTYEQYF. DNA for the CDR3: TGTGCCAGCAGCGGGGGGTCTACCTACGAGCAGTACTTC. Supplemented by reference TRBV7-6 and TRBJ2-7, the full variable domain reads GAGVSQSPRYKVTKRGQDVALRCDPISGHVSLYWYRQALGQGPEFLTYFNYEAQQDKSGLPNDRFSAERPEGSISTLTIQRTEQRDSAMYRCASSGGSTYEQYFGPGTRLTVT.

The chain links TRBV5-6 to TRBJ1-4, with a tentative D call TRBD1 (5 bases). The V end lost 0 bases, the J end lost 5 bases, and 5 bases lay between the germline ends. Germline V gene sequence: CDR1 SGHDT, CDR2 YYEEEE. The CDR3 runs to 13 residues. DNA for the CDR3: TGTGCCAGCAGCTTGGGGGGGAATGAAAAACTGTTTTTT. Its translation: CASSLGGNEKLFF.

This chain joins TRBV18 and TRBJ1-1; a possible D gene is TRBD1 (5 bases). This CDR3 region has 15 residues. The germline CDR1 and CDR2 sequences are KGHSH and LQKENI. The V end was cut by 3 bases, the J end by 1 base, with 12 bases between. In DNA, the CDR3 is TGTGCCAGCTCACCGCCGACAGAAGCGAACACTGAAGCTTTCTTT. It encodes CASSPPTEANTEAFF.

The chain joins TRBV4-2 to TRBJ2-2; 7 bases line up with TRBD2. In germline, CDR1 is LGHNA, CDR2 YNFKEQ. This CDR3 is 18 amino acids long. V trimming: 0 bases; J trimming: 1 base; junction bases outside the gene matches: 8. The CDR3 protein is CASSQEAGGGGNTGELFF. CDR3 nucleotide sequence: TGTGCCAGCAGCCAAGAAGCCGGCGGCGGGGGGAACACCGGGGAGCTGTTTTTT.

This clone was recorded only once. The same CDR3 is also encoded by other DNA sequences in this sample. CDR3 coding DNA: TGTGCCAGCAGTTACTCAGGGGGGGGCAACACTGAAGCTTTCTTT. Its translation: CASSYSGGGNTEAFF. V and J are TRBV6-5 and TRBJ1-1; tentative D call: TRBD1 (6 bases). The CDR3 sequence is 15 residues long. Trimming took 0 bases from V and 2 from J, leaving 10 bases between them. Germline V gives CDR1 MNHEY, CDR2 SVGAGI.

The CDR3 DNA is TGTGCCAGTAGTGGCGCACAGGGGGGAGCTAGCACAGATACGCAGTATTTT. Amino acid sequence: CASSGAQGGASTDTQYF. The gene calls are TRBV19 and TRBJ2-3; 8 nucleotides align to TRBD1. V gave up 5 bases and J gave up 0 bases; unmatched junction bases: 10. Germline V gene sequence: CDR1 LNHDA, CDR2 SQIVND (reference sequence). The CDR3 contains 17 residues.

The chain couples TRBV9 to TRBJ2-6; D call uncertain. The V gene's germline CDR1 is SGDLS and CDR2 YYNGEE. The CDR3 has 14 residues. Trimming pared 3 bases from V and 2 bases from J, leaving 6 bases between. This chain's CDR3 is CASSGLAGANVLTF. The CDR3 region has the DNA TGTGCCAGCAGCGGCTTAGCTGGGGCCAACGTCCTGACTTTC.

The V and J genes are TRBV11-2 and TRBJ1-2; 8 bases match TRBD1. CDR1 SGHAT and CDR2 FQNNGV come from the germline V gene. After removal of 4 bases from V and 8 bases from J, the junction contained 9 bases not matched to a gene. This CDR3 has 14 residues. The CDR3 loop reads CASSSWQGAGGYTF. The CDR3, as DNA: TGTGCCAGCAGCTCCTGGCAGGGGGCAGGAGGCTACACCTTC.

The gene calls are TRBV15 and TRBJ1-2; possible D gene TRBD1, 5 bases. Deletions cut 4 bases from V and 2 bases from J, with 14 bases between. Per the germline V gene, CDR1 is LNHNV and CDR2 is YYDKDF (reference sequence). This CDR3 region has 15 residues. In nucleotides, the CDR3 is TGTGCCACCAGCAACCCCCACAGGAGAAACTATGGCTACACCTTC. Its protein is CATSNPHRRNYGYTF.

The chain combines TRBV7-9 with TRBJ2-7, with 7 nucleotides matching TRBD2. CDR3 length: 16 amino acids. J lost 3 bases, V lost 4 bases, and 12 bases had no gene match. The V gene's germline CDR1 is SEHNR and CDR2 FQNEAQ (reference sequence). CDR3: CASSSGWSGEYYEQYF. In DNA form, the CDR3 reads TGTGCCAGCAGCTCCGGTTGGAGCGGGGAGTACTACGAGCAGTACTTC. Variable domain in full (rest from reference TRBV7-9 and TRBJ2-7): DTGVSQNPRHKITKRGQNVTFRCDPISEHNRLYWYRQTLGQGPEFLTYFQNEAQLEKSRLLSDRFSAERPKGSFSTLEIQRTEQGDSAMYLCASSSGWSGEYYEQYFGPGTRLTVT.

The chain combines TRBV6-5 with TRBJ2-3, with TRBD2 matching 8 bases. V lost 2 bases, J lost 3 bases, and 4 bases stayed unmatched. CDR3 length: 15 amino acids. Germline lookup yields CDR1 MNHEY and CDR2 SVGAGI. DNA of the CDR3: TGTGCCAGCAGTTACGGCGGGGGGCAAACAGATACGCAGTATTTT. This sequence encodes CASSYGGGQTDTQYF.